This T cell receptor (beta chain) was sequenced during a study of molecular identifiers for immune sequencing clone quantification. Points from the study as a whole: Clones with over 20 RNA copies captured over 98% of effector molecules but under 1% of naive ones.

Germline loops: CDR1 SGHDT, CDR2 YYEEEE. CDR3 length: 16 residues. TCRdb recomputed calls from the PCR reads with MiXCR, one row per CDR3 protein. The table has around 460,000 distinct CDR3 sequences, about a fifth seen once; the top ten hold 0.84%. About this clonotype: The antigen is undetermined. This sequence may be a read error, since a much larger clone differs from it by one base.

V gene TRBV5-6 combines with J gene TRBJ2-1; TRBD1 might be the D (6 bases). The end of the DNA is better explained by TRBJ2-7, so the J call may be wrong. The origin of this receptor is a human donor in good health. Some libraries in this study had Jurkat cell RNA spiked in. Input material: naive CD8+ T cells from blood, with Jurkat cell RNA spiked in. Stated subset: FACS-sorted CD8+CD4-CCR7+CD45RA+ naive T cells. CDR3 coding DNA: TGTGCCAGCAGTGCAACAGGGTCCTCCTCCTACAATGAGCAGTACTTC. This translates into CASSATGSSSYNEQYF.